This T cell receptor (beta chain) derives from a study of identifying expanded T cells in peripheral blood. Only in-frame clones appear in the TCRdb table, and some are missing; sequencing was by immunoSEQ multiplex PCR. The sample consists of about 91,000 clones, approximately 88% of them appearing once. Germline trimming cut 4 bases from V and 2 bases from J; bases unmatched to any gene: 6. CDR3 size: 15 residues. Germline-derived CDR1 and CDR2 are SGHNT and YENEEA. The chain employs TRBV11-3 and TRBJ2-3, with 7 bases fitting TRBD2. The specimen was blood. This clonotype originated in a person aged 18 to 75 in good health. The DNA of the CDR3 is TGTGCCAGCAGCTCGGGGCAGCGGGACACAGATACGCAGTATTTT. Its translation is CASSSGQRDTDTQYF.